A single sample gave rise to the 20 T cell receptor beta chains below, sequenced in a study of response to subunit inactivated influenza vaccine. MiXCR was run by TCRdb on the RT-PCR reads, yielding one entry per CDR3 protein. This repertoire shows 400,000 to 550,000 distinct CDR3 sequences, roughly 25% found once; its top ten account for 1.5% to 2%. The sequenced sample was CD4+ T cells sorted from PBMCs, obtained less than 6 days after vaccination. The receptors here all came from a man between 45 and 60 years old who received an inactivated influenza vaccine.

A few counts support this clonotype. The chain has TRBV4-3 and TRBJ1-2; D gene unclear. In germline, CDR1 is LGHNA, CDR2 YSLEER. The ends were cut back, 9 bases at V and 8 bases at J, with 16 bases in the middle. CDR3 length: 12 residues. CDR3 sequence (DNA): TGCGCCAGTAGCGGACGGCCTTCCGGCTACACCTTC. This codes for CASSGRPSGYTF.

The V and J genes are TRBV15 and TRBJ2-1, with a weak D call TRBD2 (5 bases). The CDR3 length is 16 residues. Germline CDR1 and CDR2: LNHNV and YYDKDF (reference sequence). V was shortened by 6 bases and J by 2 bases, with 17 bases between the two germline ends. In nucleotides, the CDR3 is TGTGCCACCAGGGAGAGACGGGATAGCACCTACAATGAGCAGTTCTTC. It is translated as CATRERRDSTYNEQFF.

This clonotype was counted a few times. V is TRBV24-1 and J is TRBJ1-2; 8 bases fit TRBD1. Trimming took 3 bases from V and 8 from J; bases not matched to a gene: 10. Germline loops: CDR1 KGHDR, CDR2 SFDVKD. The CDR3 consists of 15 residues. CDR3 DNA: TGTGCCACCAGTGATCCCGCACGGACAGGGAAAGGCTACACCTTC. Translated: CATSDPARTGKGYTF.

This CDR3 is CSASELAKNIQYF. CDR3 DNA: TGCAGTGCTAGTGAACTAGCCAAAAACATTCAGTACTTC. The rearrangement links TRBV20-1 to TRBJ2-4; no reliable D call. Germline lookup yields CDR1 DFQATT and CDR2 SNEGSKA (reference sequence). The CDR3 has 13 amino acids. The V end lost 3 bases, the J end lost 0 bases, and 6 bases lay between the germline ends.

The table lists this clonotype with many counts. The chain joins TRBV3-1 to TRBJ2-2; no definite D call. V dropped 4 bases and J dropped 3 bases, with 6 bases sitting between them. The germline CDR1 and CDR2 sequences are LGHDT and YNNKEL (reference sequence). There are 13 residues in the CDR3. CDR3 nucleotides: TGTGCCAGCAGCCCTTTAGACACCGGGGAGCTGTTTTTT. It encodes CASSPLDTGELFF. The complete variable domain, with remaining parts taken from reference TRBV3-1 and TRBJ2-2, reads DTAVSQTPKYLVTQMGNDKSIKCEQNLGHDTMYWYKQDSKKFLKIMFSYNNKELIINETVPNRFSPKSPDKAHLNLHINSLELGDSAVYFCASSPLDTGELFFGEGSRLTVL.

This clonotype was seen at least ten times. The rearrangement links TRBV20-1 to TRBJ1-1; D remains unclear. Trimming took off 3 bases at V and 6 bases at J, with 20 bases between the two ends. Germline V gene lookup returns CDR1 DFQATT and CDR2 SNEGSKA (reference sequence). CDR3 length: 15 residues. CDR3 bases: TGCAGTGCTAGGACACAAGGGAATGCGATCCCTGAAGCTTTCTTT. It specifies CSARTQGNAIPEAFF.

This clonotype was observed a handful of times. An end of the junction differs from the germline gene, which may be a read error. CDR3 sequence reads: CASSSPGPQPF. Written as DNA, the CDR3 is TGTGCCAGCAGCTCACCGGGACCTCAACCCTTC. V usage is TRBV7-2 and J usage is TRBJ2-4, with D perhaps assigned TRBD1 or TRBD2 (5 bases each). Germline V CDR1 and CDR2: SGHTA, FQGNSA. This CDR3 is built from 11 residues.

This rearrangement joins TRBV20-1 to TRBJ1-5; no definite D call. V lost 0 bases, J lost 5 bases, and 5 bases lay in between. The CDR3 extends over 12 amino acids. Germline-derived CDR1 and CDR2 are DFQATT and SNEGSKA (reference sequence). CDR3 sequence reads: CSARDFDQPQHF. In DNA form, the CDR3 reads TGCAGTGCTAGAGATTTTGATCAGCCCCAGCATTTT.

The V and J genes are TRBV4-2 and TRBJ2-3; TRBD2 agrees at 8 bases. The CDR3 is 16 amino acids. J lost 5 bases, V lost 0 bases, and 7 bases had no gene match. Germline-derived CDR1 and CDR2 are LGHNA and YNFKEQ. This chain's CDR3 is CASSQERRAGGDTQYF. The CDR3 DNA is TGTGCCAGCAGCCAAGAGAGGCGTGCGGGAGGAGATACGCAGTATTTT.

In its sample, this clonotype was seen a few times. V gene TRBV12-3 or TRBV12-4 combines with J gene TRBJ2-3, with 7 bases aligning to TRBD2. The CDR3 runs 15 residues. With V trimmed by 5 bases and J by 1 base, 6 bases remained unmatched. This CDR3 reads CASSLSGTRTDTQYF. The CDR3 nucleotides are TGTGCCAGCAGTCTCAGCGGGACCCGCACAGATACGCAGTATTTT.

In its sample, this clonotype was seen a few times. The chain recombines TRBV4-2 with TRBJ2-2; TRBD2 agrees at 14 bases. With V trimmed by 4 bases and J by 5 bases, 6 bases remained unmatched. This CDR3 is built from 17 residues. The germline gives CDR1 LGHNA, CDR2 YNFKEQ. CDR3 coding DNA: TGTGCCAGCAGCCTCGGGACTAGCGGGAGTTTTACCGGGGAGCTGTTTTTT. This translates into CASSLGTSGSFTGELFF.

In nucleotides, the CDR3 is TGTGCCAGCGGAAGGGGGGACAGATACAATGAGCAGTTCTTC. Encoded protein: CASGRGDRYNEQFF. The chain is built from TRBV7-9 and TRBJ2-1; D perhaps matches TRBD1 (7 bases). The CDR3 has 14 residues. Germline lookup yields CDR1 SEHNR and CDR2 FQNEAQ (reference sequence). Trimming removed 8 bases from V and 4 bases from J, with 15 bases in between.

V is TRBV20-1 and J is TRBJ2-3; D is undetermined. The CDR3 totals 14 residues. Per germline, CDR1 DFQATT and CDR2 SNEGSKA (reference sequence). Trimming shortened V by 0 bases and J by 7 bases, and 14 bases separated the two germline ends. CDR3 in amino acids: CSARDLVFPHTQYF. DNA of the CDR3: TGCAGTGCTAGAGACCTAGTTTTCCCGCATACGCAGTATTTT.

This chain joins TRBV28 and TRBJ1-4, with D hard to call. The V gene's germline CDR1 is MDHEN and CDR2 SYDVKM. Trimming took off 5 bases at V and 3 bases at J, with 13 bases between the two ends. The CDR3 has 15 amino acids. As DNA, the CDR3 is TGTGCCAGCAGTGCCGCACCGATTTCTAATGAAAAACTGTTTTTT. Residues: CASSAAPISNEKLFF. The full variable domain, its missing parts supplied by reference TRBV28 and TRBJ1-4, is DVKVTQSSRYLVKRTGEKVFLECVQDMDHENMFWYRQDPGLGLRLIYFSYDVKMKEKGDIPEGYSVSREKKERFSLILESASTNQTSMYLCASSAAPISNEKLFFGSGTQLSVL.

The J gene is TRBJ2-3, the V gene TRBV20-1; no definite D call. The CDR3 consists of 14 residues. Germline V gives CDR1 DFQATT, CDR2 SNEGSKA (reference sequence). The V end lost 0 bases, the J end lost 5 bases, and 12 bases lay between the germline ends. The CDR3: CSAREGPGEDTQYF. CDR3 nucleotides: TGCAGTGCTAGAGAAGGGCCCGGAGAAGATACGCAGTATTTT.

The chain has TRBV5-1 and TRBJ2-3; unclear D gene. Germline assignment: CDR1 SGHRS and CDR2 YFSETQ. CDR3 length: 14 amino acids. V was clipped by 4 bases and J by 3 bases, with 12 bases between them. The CDR3 spells CASSVVGDTDTQYF. CDR3 DNA sequence: TGCGCCAGCAGCGTCGTTGGGGATACAGATACGCAGTATTTT. Full variable domain (missing parts from reference TRBV5-1 and TRBJ2-3): KAGVTQTPRYLIKTRGQQVTLSCSPISGHRSVSWYQQTPGQGLQFLFEYFSETQRNKGNFPGRFSGRQFSNSRSEMNVSTLELGDSALYLCASSVVGDTDTQYFGPGTRLTVL.

V and J are TRBV6-2 or TRBV6-3 and TRBJ2-7; D is ambiguous. In germline, CDR1 is MNHEY, CDR2 SVGEGT. The length of the CDR3 is 11 residues. The V gene lost 5 bases and the J gene lost 3 bases, with 5 bases spanning the gap. The chain's CDR3 is CASSDHYEQYF. CDR3 nucleotides: TGTGCCAGCAGTGATCACTACGAGCAGTACTTC.

The V call is TRBV5-1, the J call TRBJ1-1, with a weak D call TRBD1 (6 bases). The CDR3 covers 14 residues. The ends were cut back, 4 bases at V and 2 bases at J, with 12 bases in the middle. CDR1 and CDR2 from the germline V gene are SGHRS and YFSETQ. The CDR3 region has the DNA TGCGCCAGCAGCCCCAGGGGTACAAACACTGAAGCTTTCTTT. Its protein is CASSPRGTNTEAFF.

J is TRBJ1-1 and V is TRBV5-1; a weak D match, TRBD1 (5 bases). Trimming pared 0 bases from V and 0 bases from J, leaving 15 bases between. Germline loops: CDR1 SGHRS, CDR2 YFSETQ. The CDR3 is 17 residues long. DNA of the CDR3: TGCGCCAGCAGCTTGGAGCAGGGAGGGCTGGTGAACACTGAAGCTTTCTTT. Encoded protein: CASSLEQGGLVNTEAFF.

V usage is TRBV10-1 and J usage is TRBJ1-1, with a tentative D call TRBD1 (5 bases). Germline-derived CDR1 and CDR2 are WNHNN and SYGVQD (reference sequence). This CDR3 has 13 amino acids. Trimming removed 6 bases from V and 1 base from J, with 9 bases in between. The CDR3 is CASRDNRNTEAFF. The CDR3 bases are TGCGCCAGCAGGGACAACAGGAACACTGAAGCTTTCTTT.